These 9 T cell receptor beta chains were all obtained from the same sample, sequenced in a study of cytomegalovirus exposure and HLA in healthy donors. Use of 60 Vbeta and 13 Jbeta primers characterized the PCR. Assay used: immunoSEQ multiplex PCR; TCRdb lists only in-frame clones, some missing. The table records approximately 130,000 clones, around 71% of them present only once. Sequences were obtained from PBMCs. Receptors originate from a woman in her sixties or seventies in good health and CMV-seropositive.

This clone has a single count. The chain employs TRBV9 and TRBJ2-1; no firm D call. V lost 6 bases and J lost 2, with 9 bases in between. The germline gives CDR1 SGDLS, CDR2 YYNGEE. This CDR3 has 13 residues. The CDR3 nucleotides are TGTGCCAGCAATGAGCATCCCTACAATGAGCAGTTCTTC. Its translation: CASNEHPYNEQFF.

The V call is TRBV9, the J call TRBJ1-1; D is unresolved. There are 14 residues in the CDR3. Germline loops: CDR1 SGDLS, CDR2 YYNGEE. Trimming took 5 bases from V and 1 from J, leaving 12 bases between them. The CDR3, as DNA: TGTGCCAGCAGAGATTATCAGGAGAACACTGAAGCTTTCTTT. Translated, it gives CASRDYQENTEAFF.

V usage is TRBV4-1 and J usage is TRBJ2-5; possible D gene TRBD2, 5 bases. The J call is uncertain, as TRBJ2-7 better fits the DNA end. The CDR3 is made up of 15 amino acids. Germline assignment: CDR1 MGHRA and CDR2 YSYEKL. The CDR3 protein is CASSLGLPSSYEQYF. As DNA, the CDR3 is TGCGCCAGCAGCTTAGGACTTCCCAGCTCCTACGAGCAGTACTTC.

V is TRBV18 and J is TRBJ1-4, with D maybe TRBD1 (5 bases). The V gene lost 1 base and the J gene lost 4 bases, with 13 bases spanning the gap. CDR3 size: 16 residues. Germline assignment: CDR1 KGHSH and CDR2 LQKENI. The CDR3 coding sequence is TGTGCCAGCTCACCACGTTCGGGGGTCTATAATGAAAAACTGTTTTTT. Amino acid sequence: CASSPRSGVYNEKLFF.

The rearrangement joins TRBV7-6 to TRBJ1-1; D is uncertain. CDR3 length: 14 residues. The V gene lost 1 base and the J gene lost 2 bases, with 8 bases spanning the gap. CDR1 SGHVS and CDR2 FNYEAQ come from the germline V gene. CDR3 nucleotides: TGTGCCAGCAGCTTAGGGAGAGTCAACACTGAAGCTTTCTTT. It encodes CASSLGRVNTEAFF.

The CDR3 DNA is TGTGCCAGCAGCTTAGAGAGGACAGTTCCTAACACTGAAGCTTTCTTT. This translates into CASSLERTVPNTEAFF. This chain uses TRBV7-8 with TRBJ1-1, with D maybe TRBD1 (6 bases). The CDR3 loop spans 16 amino acids. Germline V gene data show CDR1 as SGHVS and CDR2 as FQNEAQ. V shed 1 base and J shed 2 bases, with 14 bases lying between them.

V gene TRBV7-2 combines with J gene TRBJ2-7; D uncertain. Germline lookup yields CDR1 SGHTA and CDR2 FQGNSA. The CDR3 extends over 15 amino acids. The V end was cut by 1 base, the J end by 2 bases, with 12 bases between. The CDR3 sequence is CASSLGSDAAYEQYF. Written as DNA, the CDR3 is TGTGCCAGCAGCTTAGGGTCCGATGCGGCCTACGAGCAGTACTTC.

The chain joins TRBV5-1 to TRBJ1-1; 8 nucleotides align to TRBD1. The V segment lost 4 bases and the J segment 2 bases; nucleotides outside the gene matches: 7. The CDR3 length is 15 residues. Germline loops: CDR1 SGHRS, CDR2 YFSETQ. The CDR3 here is CASSPGQGGNTEAFF. The CDR3 DNA reads as TGCGCCAGCAGCCCCGGACAGGGAGGAAACACTGAAGCTTTCTTT.

The CDR3 coding sequence is TGTGCCAGCAGCGTAGATGTAGCGGGGGGTGTGGAGACCCAGTACTTC. It encodes CASSVDVAGGVETQYF. This sequence joins TRBV9 and TRBJ2-5; 10 bases are shared with TRBD2. Germline V CDR1 and CDR2: SGDLS, YYNGEE. J gave up 5 bases and V 0 bases, and 7 bases lay outside the gene matches. This CDR3 is 16 amino acids long.